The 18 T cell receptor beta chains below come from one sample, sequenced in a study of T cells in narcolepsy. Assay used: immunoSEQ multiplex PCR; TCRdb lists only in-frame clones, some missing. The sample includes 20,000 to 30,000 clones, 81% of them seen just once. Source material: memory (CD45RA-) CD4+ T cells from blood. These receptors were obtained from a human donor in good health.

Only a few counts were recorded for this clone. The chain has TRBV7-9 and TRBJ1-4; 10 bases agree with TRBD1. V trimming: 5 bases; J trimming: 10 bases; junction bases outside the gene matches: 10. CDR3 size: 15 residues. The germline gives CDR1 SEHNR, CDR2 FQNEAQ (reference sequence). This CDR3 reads CASSLDGDRGVKLFF. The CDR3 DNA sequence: TGTGCCAGCAGCCTAGATGGGGACAGGGGAGTAAAACTGTTTTTT.

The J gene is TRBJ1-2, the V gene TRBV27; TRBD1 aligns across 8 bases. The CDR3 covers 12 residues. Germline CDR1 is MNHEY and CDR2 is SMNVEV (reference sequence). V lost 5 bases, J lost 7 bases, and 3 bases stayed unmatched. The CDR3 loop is CASSGQGPGYTF. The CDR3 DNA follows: TGTGCCAGCAGTGGACAGGGTCCTGGCTACACCTTC.

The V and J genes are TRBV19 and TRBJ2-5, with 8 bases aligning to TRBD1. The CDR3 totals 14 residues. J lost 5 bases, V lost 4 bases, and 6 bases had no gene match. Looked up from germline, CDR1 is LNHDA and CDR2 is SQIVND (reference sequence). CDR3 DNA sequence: TGTGCCAGTAGTACCCAGGGGGCCGGGGAGACCCAGTACTTC. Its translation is CASSTQGAGETQYF.

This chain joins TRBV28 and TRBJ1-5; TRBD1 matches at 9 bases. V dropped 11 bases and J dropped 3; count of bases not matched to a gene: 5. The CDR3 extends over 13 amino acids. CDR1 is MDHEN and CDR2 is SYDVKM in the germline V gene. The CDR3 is CAARDRDNQPQHF. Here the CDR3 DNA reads TGTGCCGCCCGGGACAGGGACAATCAGCCCCAGCATTTT. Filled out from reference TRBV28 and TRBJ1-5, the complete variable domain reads DVKVTQSSRYLVKRTGEKVFLECVQDMDHENMFWYRQDPGLGLRLIYFSYDVKMKEKGDIPEGYSVSREKKERFSLILESASTNQTSMYLCAARDRDNQPQHFGDGTRLSIL.

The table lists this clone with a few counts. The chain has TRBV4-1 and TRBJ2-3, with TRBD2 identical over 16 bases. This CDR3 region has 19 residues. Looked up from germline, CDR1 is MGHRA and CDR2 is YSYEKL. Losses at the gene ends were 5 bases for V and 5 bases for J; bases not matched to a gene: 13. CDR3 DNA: TGCGCCAGCAGCGCACCGGGACTAGCGGGAGGGCCAGGGAGAGATACGCAGTATTTT. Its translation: CASSAPGLAGGPGRDTQYF.

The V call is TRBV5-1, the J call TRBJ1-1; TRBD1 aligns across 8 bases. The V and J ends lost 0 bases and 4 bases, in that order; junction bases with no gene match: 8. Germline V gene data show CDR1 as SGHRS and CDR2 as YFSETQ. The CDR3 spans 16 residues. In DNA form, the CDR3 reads TGCGCCAGCAGCTTGGGGGCGACAGGGGTGACCACTGAAGCTTTCTTT. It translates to CASSLGATGVTTEAFF. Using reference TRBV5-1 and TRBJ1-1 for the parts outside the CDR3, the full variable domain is KAGVTQTPRYLIKTRGQQVTLSCSPISGHRSVSWYQQTPGQGLQFLFEYFSETQRNKGNFPGRFSGRQFSNSRSEMNVSTLELGDSALYLCASSLGATGVTTEAFFGQGTRLTVV.

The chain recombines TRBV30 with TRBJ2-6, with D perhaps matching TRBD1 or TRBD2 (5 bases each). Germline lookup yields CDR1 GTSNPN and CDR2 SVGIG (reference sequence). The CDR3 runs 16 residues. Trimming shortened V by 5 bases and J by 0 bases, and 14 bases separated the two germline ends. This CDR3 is CAWSGTEPSGANVLTF. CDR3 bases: TGTGCCTGGTCCGGGACCGAGCCCTCTGGGGCCAACGTCCTGACTTTC. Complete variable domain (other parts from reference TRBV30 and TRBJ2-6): SQTIHQWPATLVQPVGSPLSLECTVEGTSNPNLYWYRQAAGRGLQLLFYSVGIGQISSEVPQNLSASRPQDRQFILSSKKLLLSDSGFYLCAWSGTEPSGANVLTFGAGSRLTVL.

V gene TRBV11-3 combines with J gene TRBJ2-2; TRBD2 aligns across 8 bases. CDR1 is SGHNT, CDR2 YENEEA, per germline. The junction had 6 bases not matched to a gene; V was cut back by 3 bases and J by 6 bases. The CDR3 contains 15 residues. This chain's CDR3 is CASSLTAGDAGELFF. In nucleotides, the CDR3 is TGTGCCAGCAGCTTGACAGCGGGAGACGCCGGGGAGCTGTTTTTT.

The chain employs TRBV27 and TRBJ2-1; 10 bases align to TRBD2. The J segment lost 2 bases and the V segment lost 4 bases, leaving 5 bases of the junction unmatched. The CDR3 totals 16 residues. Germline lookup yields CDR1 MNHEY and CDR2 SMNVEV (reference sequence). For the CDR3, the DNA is TGTGCCAGCAGTTCCTTAGCGGGAGGACCCTACAATGAGCAGTTCTTC. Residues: CASSSLAGGPYNEQFF.

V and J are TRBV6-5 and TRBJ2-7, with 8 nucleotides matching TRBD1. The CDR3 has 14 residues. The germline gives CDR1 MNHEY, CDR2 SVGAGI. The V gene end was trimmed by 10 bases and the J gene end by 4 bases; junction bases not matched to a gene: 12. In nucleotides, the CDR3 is TGTGCCACCCGTTCCGGACAGGGCAGGTACGAGCAGTACTTC. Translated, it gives CATRSGQGRYEQYF.

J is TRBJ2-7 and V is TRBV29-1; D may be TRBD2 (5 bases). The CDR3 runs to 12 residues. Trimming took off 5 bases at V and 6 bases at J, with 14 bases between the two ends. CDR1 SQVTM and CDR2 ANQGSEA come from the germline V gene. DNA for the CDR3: TGCAGCGTTTCCCTCCCGGGATCCGAGCAGTACTTC. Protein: CSVSLPGSEQYF.

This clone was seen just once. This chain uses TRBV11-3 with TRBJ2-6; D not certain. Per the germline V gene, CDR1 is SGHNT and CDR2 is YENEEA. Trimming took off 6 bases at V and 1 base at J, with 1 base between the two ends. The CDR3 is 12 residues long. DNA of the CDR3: TGTGCCAGCAGTTCTGGGGCCAACGTCCTGACTTTC. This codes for CASSSGANVLTF.

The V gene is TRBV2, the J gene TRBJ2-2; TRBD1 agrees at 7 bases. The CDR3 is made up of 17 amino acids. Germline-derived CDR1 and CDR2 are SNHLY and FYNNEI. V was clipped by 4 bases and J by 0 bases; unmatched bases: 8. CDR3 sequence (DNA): TGTGCCAGCAGTGGAGGCCTGGACAGGACGAACACCGGGGAGCTGTTTTTT. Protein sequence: CASSGGLDRTNTGELFF.

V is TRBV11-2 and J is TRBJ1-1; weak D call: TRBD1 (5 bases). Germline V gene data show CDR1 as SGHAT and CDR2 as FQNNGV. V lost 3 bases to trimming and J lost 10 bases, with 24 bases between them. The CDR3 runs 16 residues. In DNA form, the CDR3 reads TGTGCCAGCAGCTTTTTTCGGCAGGGCCACAACAACGGAGCTTTCTTT. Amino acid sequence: CASSFFRQGHNNGAFF.

CDR3 coding DNA: TGTGCCAGCAGTTTCAAATCTTCAGGGGGCGGTAATTCACCCCTCCACTTT. Translation gives CASSFKSSGGGNSPLHF. The chain carries TRBV27 and TRBJ1-6, with TRBD1 identical over 8 bases. V lost 3 bases and J lost 6; bases outside the gene matches: 10. This CDR3 comprises 17 residues. Germline V gene data show CDR1 as MNHEY and CDR2 as SMNVEV (reference sequence).

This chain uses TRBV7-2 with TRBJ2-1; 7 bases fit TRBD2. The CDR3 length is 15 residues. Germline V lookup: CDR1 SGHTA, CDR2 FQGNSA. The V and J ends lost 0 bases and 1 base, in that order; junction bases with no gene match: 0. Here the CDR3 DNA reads TGTGCCAGCAGCTTAGCGCGGGGGTCCTACAATGAGCAGTTCTTC. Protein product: CASSLARGSYNEQFF.

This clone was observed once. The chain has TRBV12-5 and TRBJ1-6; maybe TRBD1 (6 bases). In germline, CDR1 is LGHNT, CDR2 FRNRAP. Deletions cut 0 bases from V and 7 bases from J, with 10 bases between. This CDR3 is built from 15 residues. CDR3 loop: CASGLVTGQNSPLHF. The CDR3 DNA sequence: TGTGCTAGTGGTTTGGTAACAGGGCAGAATTCACCCCTCCACTTT.

In DNA, the CDR3 is TGTGCCAGCAGCTCAGGCGTCACCTTCACAGATACGCAGTATTTT. Residues: CASSSGVTFTDTQYF. The chain couples TRBV7-8 to TRBJ2-3, with unresolved D. Trimming pared 4 bases from V and 2 bases from J, leaving 13 bases between. The CDR3 covers 15 residues. CDR1 is SGHVS and CDR2 is FQNEAQ in the germline V gene.